Listed below are T cell receptor beta chains from one sample, sequenced in a study of blood T cell repertoires in COVID-19. The protocol was immunoSEQ multiplex PCR, while the TCRdb copy is restricted to in-frame clones and leaves out a portion. In the table there are about 46,000 clones, more than 85% of which are singletons. The sample consisted of PBMCs or T cells enriched from blood (not recorded which). These receptors originate from a woman aged 45-60 years who had recovered from COVID-19. CDR3s include the opening cysteine and the closing phenylalanine or tryptophan. A D gene is named only where the DNA matches it firmly.

j_call v_call d_call cdr3_aa cdr3_nt
TRBJ1-5 TRBV2 TRBD1 CASSEGGGEGNQPQHF TGTGCCAGCAGTGAAGGAGGGGGCGAGGGCAATCAGCCCCAGCATTTT
TRBJ1-6 TRBV27 - CATGGGRDNSPLHF TGTGCCACTGGGGGGGGACGAGATAATTCACCCCTCCACTTT
TRBJ1-5 TRBV28 - CASSPSYQPQHF TGTGCCAGCAGTCCTTCTTATCAGCCCCAGCATTTT
TRBJ2-1 TRBV14 - CASSQVSGSPNNEQFF TGTGCCAGCAGCCAAGTTAGCGGATCTCCTAACAATGAGCAGTTCTTC
TRBJ2-1 TRBV27 TRBD2 CASSLLGLAGGEQFF TGTGCCAGCAGTTTACTGGGACTAGCGGGAGGGGAGCAGTTCTTC
TRBJ2-2 TRBV5-5 - CASSLSGAAGELFF TGTGCCAGCAGCTTGTCAGGGGCCGCCGGGGAGCTGTTTTTT
TRBJ2-1 TRBV19 TRBD2 CASSTGTKVNEQFF TGTGCCAGTAGTACCGGGACTAAGGTCAATGAGCAGTTCTTC
TRBJ1-2 TRBV20-1 - CSASPGVDYGYTF TGCAGTGCTAGTCCGGGTGTCGACTATGGCTACACCTTC
TRBJ1-5 TRBV6-5 - CASRRGGAQNQPQHF TGTGCCAGTCGAAGGGGGGGCGCTCAGAATCAGCCCCAGCATTTT
TRBJ2-2 TRBV7-3 - CASSPHAGQTGGELFF TGTGCCAGCAGCCCACACGCGGGCCAGACCGGTGGGGAGCTGTTTTTT
TRBJ2-2 TRBV29-1 - CSVRCLDANTGELFF TGCAGCGTTCGGTGTCTAGACGCGAACACCGGGGAGCTGTTTTTT
TRBJ1-5 TRBV24-1 - CATSDPGKNQPQHF TGTGCCACCAGTGATCCCGGGAAGAATCAGCCCCAGCATTTT
TRBJ1-6 TRBV7-2 - CASRTKNNSPLHF TGTGCCAGCAGGACAAAAAATAATTCACCCCTCCACTTT
TRBJ2-1 TRBV28 - CASSSTVGEQFF TGTGCCAGCAGTTCGACAGTAGGTGAGCAGTTCTTC
TRBJ2-5 TRBV28 - CASSLNSSTYQETQYF TGTGCCAGCAGTTTAAATTCGAGTACTTACCAAGAGACCCAGTACTTC
TRBJ1-1 TRBV15 - CATSRDGNTEAFF TGTGCCACCAGCAGAGACGGGAACACTGAAGCTTTCTTT